These T cell receptor beta chains were read from a single sample in a study of OX40 agonist ivuxolimab in advanced cancers. Profiling relied on immunoSEQ multiplex PCR, and the TCRdb table lists in-frame clones only, not all of them. The data show approximately 14,000 clones, about 90% seen once. The material sequenced was CD4+ or CD8+ T cells sorted from blood, taken in a trial of the OX40 agonist ivuxolimab. Receptors originate from an adult with an advanced solid tumor such as melanoma, head and neck, liver or kidney cancer. The CDR3 runs from the conserved cysteine through the conserved F or W. The order of the fields is J gene, V gene, D gene, clone size, CDR3 protein, CDR3 DNA. The D gene is left open where the match is weak. The size of a clone is reported for some rows only, either as once, few or many, or as a class for expanded clones.

j_gene: TRBJ2-1; v_gene: TRBV28; d_gene: NA; abundance: NA; CDR3aa: CASSFPTEGHSYNEQFF; CDR3nt: TGTGCCAGCAGCTTTCCCACGGAAGGTCACTCCTACAATGAGCAGTTCTTC
j_gene: TRBJ2-1; v_gene: TRBV6-5; d_gene: NA; abundance: NA; CDR3aa: CASSYALGGAGNEQFF; CDR3nt: TGTGCCAGCAGTTACGCCCTTGGGGGGGCTGGGAATGAGCAGTTCTTC
j_gene: TRBJ2-1; v_gene: TRBV7-9; d_gene: TRBD2; abundance: NA; CDR3aa: CASSLEAGGPSNEQFF; CDR3nt: TGTGCCAGCAGCTTAGAGGCGGGAGGGCCTTCCAATGAGCAGTTCTTC
j_gene: TRBJ1-5; v_gene: TRBV21-1; d_gene: NA; abundance: NA; CDR3aa: CASSKLTGTGDDGNQPQHF; CDR3nt: TGTGCCAGCAGCAAACTCACCGGGACAGGGGACGATGGCAATCAGCCCCAGCATTTT
j_gene: TRBJ2-7; v_gene: TRBV6-5; d_gene: NA; abundance: NA; CDR3aa: CASREGPTYEQYF; CDR3nt: TGTGCCAGCAGGGAGGGCCCTACCTACGAGCAGTACTTC
j_gene: TRBJ1-4; v_gene: TRBV5-5; d_gene: NA; abundance: NA; CDR3aa: CASSFTGEKLFF; CDR3nt: TGTGCCAGCAGCTTTACAGGTGAAAAACTGTTTTTT
j_gene: TRBJ2-7; v_gene: TRBV11-2; d_gene: NA; abundance: NA; CDR3aa: CASSSDTYEQYF; CDR3nt: TGTGCCAGCAGCTCGGATACCTACGAGCAGTACTTC
j_gene: TRBJ2-5; v_gene: TRBV9; d_gene: NA; abundance: NA; CDR3aa: CASSARRGLGLETQYF; CDR3nt: TGTGCCAGCAGCGCCCGAAGAGGTTTGGGGTTGGAGACCCAGTACTTC
j_gene: TRBJ2-1; v_gene: TRBV11-2; d_gene: TRBD2; abundance: NA; CDR3aa: CASSSGLAGSEQFF; CDR3nt: TGTGCCAGCAGCTCAGGACTAGCGGGTAGTGAGCAGTTCTTC
j_gene: TRBJ2-7; v_gene: TRBV13; d_gene: NA; abundance: NA; CDR3aa: CASSLSQDLTYEQYF; CDR3nt: TGTGCCAGCAGCTTAAGCCAGGACTTAACCTACGAGCAGTACTTC
j_gene: TRBJ2-7; v_gene: TRBV15; d_gene: TRBD2; abundance: NA; CDR3aa: CATSGTSGSFYEQYF; CDR3nt: TGTGCCACCAGCGGGACTAGCGGGAGCTTCTACGAGCAGTACTTC
j_gene: TRBJ1-4; v_gene: TRBV19; d_gene: NA; abundance: large; CDR3aa: CASRPGDISTNEKLFF; CDR3nt: TGTGCCAGTAGACCCGGGGACATCTCAACTAATGAAAAACTGTTTTTT
j_gene: TRBJ1-5; v_gene: TRBV11-2; d_gene: NA; abundance: NA; CDR3aa: CASSPWGHQPQHF; CDR3nt: TGTGCCAGCTCCCCTTGGGGGCATCAGCCCCAGCATTTT
j_gene: TRBJ1-1; v_gene: TRBV7-9; d_gene: NA; abundance: NA; CDR3aa: CASTYLRGNTEAFF; CDR3nt: TGTGCCAGCACCTATCTCCGGGGGAACACTGAAGCTTTCTTT
j_gene: TRBJ2-7; v_gene: TRBV29-1; d_gene: NA; abundance: NA; CDR3aa: CSVPVLGGSYEQYF; CDR3nt: TGCAGCGTTCCTGTGTTAGGGGGATCCTACGAGCAGTACTTC
j_gene: TRBJ2-7; v_gene: TRBV19; d_gene: NA; abundance: NA; CDR3aa: CASSVIKSSSYEQYF; CDR3nt: TGTGCCAGTAGTGTCATAAAAAGCAGCTCCTACGAGCAGTACTTC
j_gene: TRBJ2-6; v_gene: TRBV28; d_gene: NA; abundance: NA; CDR3aa: CASSFWFSGANVLTF; CDR3nt: TGTGCCAGCAGTTTCTGGTTTTCTGGGGCCAACGTCCTGACTTTC
j_gene: TRBJ2-7; v_gene: TRBV11-2; d_gene: NA; abundance: NA; CDR3aa: CASSGPGRPYEQYF; CDR3nt: TGTGCCAGCAGCGGACCGGGACGGCCCTACGAGCAGTACTTC
j_gene: TRBJ2-3; v_gene: TRBV7-6; d_gene: NA; abundance: few; CDR3aa: CASSLAGNTDTQYF; CDR3nt: TGTGCCAGCAGCTTAGCGGGGAACACAGATACGCAGTATTTT
j_gene: TRBJ2-1; v_gene: TRBV13; d_gene: TRBD1; abundance: NA; CDR3aa: CASSSGTGRTNEQFF; CDR3nt: TGTGCCAGCAGCTCAGGGACAGGCAGGACCAATGAGCAGTTCTTC
j_gene: TRBJ1-2; v_gene: TRBV14; d_gene: TRBD1; abundance: NA; CDR3aa: CASSQGPGQVYGYTF; CDR3nt: TGTGCCAGCAGCCAAGGCCCGGGACAGGTCTATGGCTACACCTTC
j_gene: TRBJ2-3; v_gene: TRBV10-3; d_gene: NA; abundance: NA; CDR3aa: CAISESKSYLEDTQYF; CDR3nt: TGTGCCATCAGTGAGTCGAAATCGTACTTGGAGGATACGCAGTATTTT
j_gene: TRBJ1-2; v_gene: TRBV10-1; d_gene: TRBD1; abundance: NA; CDR3aa: CASLQGANYGYTF; CDR3nt: TGCGCCAGCTTACAGGGGGCTAACTATGGCTACACCTTC
j_gene: TRBJ2-7; v_gene: TRBV7-2; d_gene: NA; abundance: NA; CDR3aa: CASSLGGTYEQYF; CDR3nt: TGTGCCAGCAGCTTGGGCGGGACCTACGAGCAGTACTTC
j_gene: TRBJ2-1; v_gene: TRBV11-1; d_gene: NA; abundance: NA; CDR3aa: CASSHGPYNEQFF; CDR3nt: TGTGCCAGCAGCCATGGACCGTACAATGAGCAGTTCTTC
j_gene: TRBJ2-2; v_gene: TRBV18; d_gene: NA; abundance: NA; CDR3aa: CASSPLDFPGELFF; CDR3nt: TGTGCCAGCTCACCACTGGATTTCCCTGGGGAGCTGTTTTTT
j_gene: TRBJ2-7; v_gene: TRBV6-1; d_gene: TRBD2; abundance: NA; CDR3aa: CASSVIAGVGNEQYF; CDR3nt: TGTGCCAGCAGTGTCATAGCGGGAGTAGGGAACGAGCAGTACTTC
j_gene: TRBJ2-3; v_gene: TRBV19; d_gene: TRBD2; abundance: NA; CDR3aa: CASSTVPMGLAGSVDTQYF; CDR3nt: TGTGCCAGTAGTACCGTCCCGATGGGACTAGCGGGATCTGTTGATACGCAGTATTTT